A selection of T cell receptor beta chains follows, all from one sample in a study of blood T cell repertoires in COVID-19. Clones were sequenced by immunoSEQ multiplex PCR, and TCRdb holds only the in-frame ones, with some missing. The sample includes roughly 80,000 clones, approximately 78% of them seen just once. The sequencing sample was made of peripheral blood. Receptor source: a human donor in a cohort sampled during active COVID-19. CDR3s include the opening cysteine and the closing phenylalanine or tryptophan. Fields, in order: clone size, V gene, J gene, D gene, CDR3 DNA, CDR3 protein. D genes are given only for firm matches. Size values are once, few and many counts, or a class for expanded clones, and some rows have none.

>NA|TRBV27|TRBJ2-5|TRBD2
TGTGCCAGCAGTTTGGGTAGCGGGGGTCGCCAAGAGACCCAGTACTTC
CASSLGSGGRQETQYF
>NA|TRBV5-6|TRBJ2-7|NA
TGTGCCAGCAGCCGGAGTCCGGGACACTCCTACGAGCAGTACTTC
CASSRSPGHSYEQYF
>NA|TRBV2|TRBJ2-2|TRBD2
TGTGCCAGCAGGCTAGCGGTGAACACCGGGGAGCTGTTTTTT
CASRLAVNTGELFF
>NA|TRBV6-5|TRBJ1-5|NA
TGTGCCACCCAGGCAGGGAACCTTAATCAGCCCCAGCATTTT
CATQAGNLNQPQHF
>NA|TRBV9|TRBJ1-2|NA
TGTGCCAGCAGCGCTCGGGACTTCTATGGCTACACCTTC
CASSARDFYGYTF
>NA|TRBV11-3|TRBJ2-1|TRBD1
TGTGCCAGCAGCTTAGCCGGGACAGGTTACAATGAGCAGTTCTTC
CASSLAGTGYNEQFF
>NA|TRBV3-1/TRBV3-2|TRBJ1-6|NA
TGTGCCAGCAGCCGGCAGTTGACACAAAGAGACCTCCACTTT
CASSRQLTQRDLHF
>NA|TRBV30|TRBJ2-7|NA
TGTGCCTGGAGGACCTGGCAGGGCGGCTCCGAGCAGTACTTC
CAWRTWQGGSEQYF
>NA|TRBV9|TRBJ2-7|TRBD1
TGTGCCAGCAGCGCCTGGACAGGGAGTTCCTACGAGCAGTACTTC
CASSAWTGSSYEQYF
>NA|TRBV27|TRBJ2-7|NA
TGTGCCAGCCGGGGGGCGGGCGGCGGCGGTGGGTACGAGCAGTACTTC
CASRGAGGGGGYEQYF
>once|TRBV28|TRBJ1-6|TRBD1
TGTGCCAGCAGTTTACTTCCGGGACAGGGAGGGTCACCCCTCCACTTT
CASSLLPGQGGSPLHF
>NA|TRBV5-4|TRBJ1-4|TRBD1
TGTGCCAGCAGCTTCAACCCGGGACAGCATAATGAAAAACTGTTTTTT
CASSFNPGQHNEKLFF
>NA|TRBV2|TRBJ2-5|NA
TGTGCCAGCAGTGAACAGGAGACCCAGTACTTC
CASSEQETQYF
>NA|TRBV7-2|TRBJ1-6|NA
TGTGCCAGCAGCGTACGGGGGGGCACCTATAATTCACCCCTCCACTTT
CASSVRGGTYNSPLHF
>NA|TRBV5-6|TRBJ1-6|NA
TGTGCCAGCAGCTTGGTGGCGGCGGCGAGGAATTCACCCCTCCACTTT
CASSLVAAARNSPLHF
>NA|TRBV4-2|TRBJ2-3|NA
TGTGCCAGCAGCCAATCCGGGGCGGGGGCCCACACAGATACGCAGTATTTT
CASSQSGAGAHTDTQYF
>NA|TRBV7-9|TRBJ2-7|NA
TGTGCCCTACAGGACAGCCGCTCCTACGAGCAGTACTTC
CALQDSRSYEQYF
>NA|TRBV28|TRBJ2-7|TRBD2
TGTGCCAGCAGTTTACTAGCGGGGATCACCTACGAGCAGTACTTC
CASSLLAGITYEQYF
>NA|TRBV6-4|TRBJ2-1|TRBD2
TGTGCCAGCAGTAAGTCCCGGACTAGCGGGACAAATGAGCAGTTCTTC
CASSKSRTSGTNEQFF
>NA|TRBV7-8|TRBJ2-5|NA
TGTGCCAGCAGCCGCGGACTAAAAGAGACCCAGTACTTC
CASSRGLKETQYF
>NA|TRBV18|TRBJ1-3|NA
TGTGCCAGCTCACCCGACAGTTGGGGAAACACCATATATTTT
CASSPDSWGNTIYF
>NA|TRBV5-1|TRBJ2-1|NA
TGCGCCAGCAGCATCGGGACACTACACGATGAGCAGTTCTTC
CASSIGTLHDEQFF
>NA|TRBV19|TRBJ1-5|NA
TGTGCCAGTAGTACCTTCGAAAGGGGCGTTTACCAGCCCCAGCATTTT
CASSTFERGVYQPQHF
>NA|TRBV6-5|TRBJ1-5|TRBD1
TGTGCCAGCAGTTACTCCAGGGGGCGGGATCAGCCCCAGCATTTT
CASSYSRGRDQPQHF
>NA|TRBV20-1|TRBJ1-4|NA
TGCAGTGCTAGTGCCCCCGGCGGGAACACTAATGAAAAACTGTTTTTT
CSASAPGGNTNEKLFF